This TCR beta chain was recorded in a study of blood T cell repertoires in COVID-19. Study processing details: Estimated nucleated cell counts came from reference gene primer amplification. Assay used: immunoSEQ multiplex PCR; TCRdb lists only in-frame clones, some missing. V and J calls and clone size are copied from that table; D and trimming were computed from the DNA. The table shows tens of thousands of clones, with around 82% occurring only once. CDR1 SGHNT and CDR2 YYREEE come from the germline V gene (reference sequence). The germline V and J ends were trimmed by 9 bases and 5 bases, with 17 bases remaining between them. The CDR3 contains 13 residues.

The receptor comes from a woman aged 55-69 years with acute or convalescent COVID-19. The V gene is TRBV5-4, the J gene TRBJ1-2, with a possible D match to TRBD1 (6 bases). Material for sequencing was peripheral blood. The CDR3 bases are TGTGCCACCACAGGGTCGGACACGTATGGCTACACCTTC. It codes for CATTGSDTYGYTF.